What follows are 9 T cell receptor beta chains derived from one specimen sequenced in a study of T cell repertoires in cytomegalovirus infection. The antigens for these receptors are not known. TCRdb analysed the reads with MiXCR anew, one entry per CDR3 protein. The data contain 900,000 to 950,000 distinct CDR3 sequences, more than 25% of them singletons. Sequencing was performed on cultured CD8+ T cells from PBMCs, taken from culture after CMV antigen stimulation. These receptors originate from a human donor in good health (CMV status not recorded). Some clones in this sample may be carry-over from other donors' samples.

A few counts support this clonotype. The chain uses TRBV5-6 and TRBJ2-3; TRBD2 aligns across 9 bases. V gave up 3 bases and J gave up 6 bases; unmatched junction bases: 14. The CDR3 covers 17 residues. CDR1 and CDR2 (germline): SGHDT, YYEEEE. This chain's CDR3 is CASSSGPGLADKDTQYF. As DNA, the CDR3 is TGTGCCAGCAGCTCCGGACCGGGACTAGCAGATAAGGATACGCAGTATTTT.

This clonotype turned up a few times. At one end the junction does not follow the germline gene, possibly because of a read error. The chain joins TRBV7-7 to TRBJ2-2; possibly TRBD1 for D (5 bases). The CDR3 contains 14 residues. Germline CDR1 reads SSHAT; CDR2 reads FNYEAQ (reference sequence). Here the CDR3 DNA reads TGTGCTAGCATAGACAGTCCGAACACCGGGGAGCTGTTTTTT. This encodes CASIDSPNTGELFF. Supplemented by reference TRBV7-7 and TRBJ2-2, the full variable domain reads GAGVSQSPRYKVTKRGQDVTLRCDPISSHATLYWYQQALGQGPEFLTYFNYEAQPDKSGLPSDRFSAERPEGSISTLTIQRTEQRDSAMYRCASIDSPNTGELFFGEGSRLTVL.

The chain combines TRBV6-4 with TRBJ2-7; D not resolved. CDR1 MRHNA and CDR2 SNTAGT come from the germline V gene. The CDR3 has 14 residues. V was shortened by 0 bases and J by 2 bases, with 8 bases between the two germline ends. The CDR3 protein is CASSDSKGPYEQYV. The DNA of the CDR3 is TGTGCCAGCAGTGACTCAAAGGGTCCCTACGAGCAGTACGTC.

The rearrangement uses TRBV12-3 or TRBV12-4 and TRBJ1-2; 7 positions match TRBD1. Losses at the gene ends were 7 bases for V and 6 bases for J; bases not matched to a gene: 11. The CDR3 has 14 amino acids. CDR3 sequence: CASTETGPRDGYTF. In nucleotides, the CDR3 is TGTGCCAGCACCGAGACAGGGCCACGCGATGGCTACACCTTC.

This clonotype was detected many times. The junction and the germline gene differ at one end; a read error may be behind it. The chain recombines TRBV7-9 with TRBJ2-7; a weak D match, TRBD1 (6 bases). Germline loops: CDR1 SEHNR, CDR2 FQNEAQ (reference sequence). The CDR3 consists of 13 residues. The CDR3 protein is CASSLGGRYEQYF. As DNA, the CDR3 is TGTGCCAGCAGTTTAGGGGGAAGGTACGAGCAGTACTTC.

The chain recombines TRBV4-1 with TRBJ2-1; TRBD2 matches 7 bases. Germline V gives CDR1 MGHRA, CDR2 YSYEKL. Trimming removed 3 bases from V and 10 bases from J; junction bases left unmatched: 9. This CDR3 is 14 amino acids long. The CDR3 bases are TGCGCCAGCAGCCAGGGTGTAGCGGGTTTGGAGCAGTTCTTC. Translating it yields CASSQGVAGLEQFF.

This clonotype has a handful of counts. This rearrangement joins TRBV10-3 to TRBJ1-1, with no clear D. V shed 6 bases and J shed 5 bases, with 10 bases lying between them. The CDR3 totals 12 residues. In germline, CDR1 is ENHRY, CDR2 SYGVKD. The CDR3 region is CAISEKLTEAFF. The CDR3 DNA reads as TGTGCCATCAGCGAAAAGTTGACTGAAGCTTTCTTT.

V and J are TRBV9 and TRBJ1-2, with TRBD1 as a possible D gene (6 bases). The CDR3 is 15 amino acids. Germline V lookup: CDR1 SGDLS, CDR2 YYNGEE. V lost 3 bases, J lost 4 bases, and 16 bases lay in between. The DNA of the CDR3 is TGTGCCAGCAGCGCGAGGGGGGAATTCCGCTATGGCTACACCTTC. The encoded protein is CASSARGEFRYGYTF.

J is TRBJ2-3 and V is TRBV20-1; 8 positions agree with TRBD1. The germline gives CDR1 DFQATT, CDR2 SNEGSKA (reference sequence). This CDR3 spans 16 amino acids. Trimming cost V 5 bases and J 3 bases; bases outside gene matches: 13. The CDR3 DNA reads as TGCAGTGCTGCACCGGCCGACAGGGGCGGAACAGATACGCAGTATTTT. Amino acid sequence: CSAAPADRGGTDTQYF.